Shown below are 18 T cell receptor beta chains from a single sample sequenced in a study of cytomegalovirus exposure and HLA in healthy donors. It was with 60 Vbeta and 13 Jbeta primers that the PCR ran. The protocol was immunoSEQ multiplex PCR, while the TCRdb copy is restricted to in-frame clones and leaves out a portion. The table has 200,000 to 250,000 clones, about 81% seen once. The sequenced sample consisted of PBMCs. These receptors were collected from a woman aged 55-69 years in good health and CMV-seropositive.

This chain uses TRBV5-1 with TRBJ2-7, with D possibly being TRBD2 (6 bases). V dropped 5 bases and J dropped 0 bases, with 12 bases sitting between them. Germline V lookup: CDR1 SGHRS, CDR2 YFSETQ. The CDR3 is 14 residues long. The CDR3 region is CASSGGMGSYEQYF. CDR3 DNA: TGCGCCAGCAGTGGCGGGATGGGCTCCTACGAGCAGTACTTC. The full variable domain, rest sourced from reference TRBV5-1 and TRBJ2-7, is KAGVTQTPRYLIKTRGQQVTLSCSPISGHRSVSWYQQTPGQGLQFLFEYFSETQRNKGNFPGRFSGRQFSNSRSEMNVSTLELGDSALYLCASSGGMGSYEQYFGPGTRLTVT.

V gene TRBV5-1 combines with J gene TRBJ2-2; 9 bases match TRBD1. The germline CDR1 and CDR2 sequences are SGHRS and YFSETQ. The CDR3 runs to 16 residues. V lost 3 bases to trimming and J lost 1 base; unmatched junction nucleotides: 4. The CDR3 region is CASSSAGQGNTGELFF. CDR3 DNA sequence: TGCGCCAGCAGCTCCGCGGGACAGGGGAACACCGGGGAGCTGTTTTTT.

This clone was counted once. This chain uses TRBV9 with TRBJ2-7; D possibly corresponds to TRBD1 (6 bases). Germline V gene sequence: CDR1 SGDLS, CDR2 YYNGEE. The CDR3 sequence is 15 residues long. Trimming took 0 bases from V and 5 from J, leaving 15 bases between them. CDR3 sequence reads: CASSVGAGEYHEQYF. DNA for the CDR3: TGTGCCAGCAGCGTAGGGGCAGGGGAGTACCACGAGCAGTACTTC. Together with reference TRBV9 and TRBJ2-7, the CDR3 gives the full variable domain: DSGVTQTPKHLITATGQRVTLRCSPRSGDLSVYWYQQSLDQGLQFLIQYYNGEERAKGNILERFSAQQFPDLHSELNLSSLELGDSALYFCASSVGAGEYHEQYFGPGTRLTVT.

The V and J genes are TRBV28 and TRBJ1-2, with D hard to call. CDR1 is MDHEN, CDR2 SYDVKM, per germline. The V and J ends lost 7 bases and 0 bases respectively, with 12 bases between them. The CDR3 extends over 14 amino acids. In DNA form, the CDR3 reads TGTGCCAGCAAGGGAGGGCCAACTAACTATGGCTACACCTTC. It codes for CASKGGPTNYGYTF.

The CDR3 protein is CASSWSGSYNEQFF. The CDR3 DNA sequence: TGTGCCAGTAGTTGGAGTGGGAGCTACAATGAGCAGTTCTTC. The J gene is TRBJ2-1, the V gene TRBV19; D perhaps matches TRBD2 (5 bases). V shed 5 bases and J shed 3 bases, with 11 bases lying between them. This CDR3 region has 14 residues. CDR1 LNHDA and CDR2 SQIVND come from the germline V gene (reference sequence).

The CDR3 protein is CASSIHLGAEQYF. CDR3 DNA sequence: TGTGCCAGCAGCATCCATTTGGGGGCCGAGCAGTACTTC. The rearrangement joins TRBV7-2 to TRBJ2-7; TRBD1 is a possible D gene (6 bases). CDR1 and CDR2 (germline): SGHTA, FQGNSA. This CDR3 has 13 residues. With 5 bases removed from V and 6 bases from J, the gap between germline ends came to 14 bases.

The chain employs TRBV4-1 and TRBJ2-7, with 10 bases identical to TRBD1. The CDR3 extends over 15 amino acids. V was pared by 3 bases and J by 5 bases, with 7 bases of the junction left unmatched. The germline V gene encodes CDR1 MGHRA and CDR2 YSYEKL. CDR3: CASSQPGQGIDEQYF. The CDR3 nucleotides read TGCGCCAGCAGCCAGCCGGGACAGGGGATCGACGAGCAGTACTTC.

The J gene is TRBJ2-1, the V gene TRBV5-1; 14 nucleotides agree with TRBD2. V was pared by 4 bases and J by 1 base, with 4 bases of the junction left unmatched. CDR3 size: 17 residues. Germline V lookup: CDR1 SGHRS, CDR2 YFSETQ. The CDR3 region has the DNA TGCGCCAGCAGCCCCGGGACTAGCGGGAGTTCCTACAATGAGCAGTTCTTC. It codes for CASSPGTSGSSYNEQFF.

The V and J genes are TRBV4-1 and TRBJ1-5; TRBD1 might be the D (5 bases). The CDR3 loop spans 13 amino acids. Germline loops: CDR1 MGHRA, CDR2 YSYEKL. Trimming removed 3 bases at V and 7 bases at J, with 10 bases between. The CDR3 protein is CASSQIQEQPQHF. CDR3 DNA: TGCGCCAGCAGCCAGATACAGGAACAGCCCCAGCATTTT.

The chain employs TRBV18 and TRBJ2-2; TRBD1 matches 7 bases. The CDR3 runs 15 residues. Germline V CDR1 and CDR2: KGHSH, LQKENI. V lost 3 bases to trimming and J lost 1 base; unmatched junction nucleotides: 2. This CDR3 reads CASSPGQKNTGELFF. DNA of the CDR3: TGTGCCAGCTCACCGGGACAGAAGAACACCGGGGAGCTGTTTTTT.

This clone was found once. V usage is TRBV25-1 and J usage is TRBJ1-2, with 7 bases identical to TRBD1. CDR1 is MGHDK, CDR2 SYGVNS, per germline. J was trimmed by 8 bases and V by 5 bases; bases with no gene match: 11. CDR3 length: 14 residues. In nucleotides, the CDR3 is TGTGCCAGCAGTACATCGACAGGGCTGAGGGGCTACACCTTC. Its protein is CASSTSTGLRGYTF.

This sequence joins TRBV30 and TRBJ2-1, with 7 bases matching TRBD1. The CDR3 extends over 16 amino acids. The V gene's germline CDR1 is GTSNPN and CDR2 SVGIG (reference sequence). Trimming took 0 bases from V and 9 from J; bases not matched to a gene: 14. CDR3 protein: CAWSVRMTGREGEQFF. In nucleotides, the CDR3 is TGTGCCTGGAGTGTACGAATGACAGGGCGCGAGGGTGAGCAGTTCTTC. Based on the CDR3 plus reference TRBV30 and TRBJ2-1, the full variable domain is SQTIHQWPATLVQPVGSPLSLECTVEGTSNPNLYWYRQAAGRGLQLLFYSVGIGQISSEVPQNLSASRPQDRQFILSSKKLLLSDSGFYLCAWSVRMTGREGEQFFGPGTRLTVL.

This chain joins TRBV5-6 and TRBJ2-1, with 7 positions matching TRBD2. In germline, CDR1 is SGHDT, CDR2 YYEEEE. Losses at the gene ends were 2 bases for V and 4 bases for J; bases not matched to a gene: 3. The CDR3 runs 14 residues. CDR3 residues: CASSFMGGYNEQFF. CDR3 DNA sequence: TGTGCCAGCAGCTTTATGGGGGGGTACAATGAGCAGTTCTTC.

V is TRBV6-5 and J is TRBJ2-2; 11 bases are a match to TRBD2. Trimming removed 9 bases from V and 3 bases from J; junction bases left unmatched: 3. Germline lookup yields CDR1 MNHEY and CDR2 SVGAGI. This CDR3 region has 14 residues. The DNA of the CDR3 is TGTGCCAGTGATAGCGGGAGGGACACCGGGGAGCTGTTTTTT. This encodes CASDSGRDTGELFF.

V is TRBV15 and J is TRBJ2-1; 10 nucleotides align to TRBD2. The V gene's germline CDR1 is LNHNV and CDR2 YYDKDF (reference sequence). The junction had 14 bases not matched to a gene; V was cut back by 0 bases and J by 0 bases. This CDR3 region has 21 residues. CDR3 in DNA: TGTGCCACCAGCAGAGATCCGTTGCTAGCGGGAGTTGGACTCTCCTACAATGAGCAGTTCTTC. Amino acids: CATSRDPLLAGVGLSYNEQFF.

The rearrangement uses TRBV18 and TRBJ2-1, with 10 positions matching TRBD2. V was pared by 2 bases and J by 7 bases, with 8 bases of the junction left unmatched. The CDR3 is made up of 16 amino acids. The germline CDR1 and CDR2 sequences are KGHSH and LQKENI. The CDR3: CASSPGLAGAGNEQFF. The CDR3 DNA reads TGTGCCAGCTCACCAGGTCTAGCGGGAGCCGGAAATGAGCAGTTCTTC.

V usage is TRBV12-5 and J usage is TRBJ2-1; D remains unclear. The V end lost 5 bases, the J end lost 9 bases, and 8 bases lay between the germline ends. The V gene's germline CDR1 is LGHNT and CDR2 FRNRAP. CDR3 size: 11 residues. Written as DNA, the CDR3 is TGTGCTAGTGGTATCATGAGTGAGCAGTTCTTC. Encoded protein: CASGIMSEQFF.

This clone was observed a handful of times. This chain links TRBV4-2 with TRBJ2-3, with D possibly being TRBD2 (6 bases). The CDR3 totals 15 residues. Germline CDR1 reads LGHNA; CDR2 reads YNFKEQ. Trimming removed 4 bases at V and 5 bases at J, with 16 bases between. The CDR3 nucleotides read TGTGCCAGCAGCCGCCCCGGGGCAGCGGGAGATACGCAGTATTTT. This encodes CASSRPGAAGDTQYF.